This T cell receptor beta chain was found in a study of CD8 T cells in ankylosing spondylitis. Study-level points and caveats: Ankylosing spondylitis blood seemed to carry a telltale TCR beta motif made of seven or eight highly homologous variants. The study looked at matched synovial fluid samples from ankylosing spondylitis patients. Disease-linked clones were reported to be significantly enriched there.

The CDR3 is made up of 14 amino acids. J gave up 4 bases and V 7 bases, and 4 bases lay outside the gene matches. By quantitative 5'-RACE with molecular barcodes, the TCR beta libraries were made. TCRdb re-analysed the 5' RACE reads in MiXCR, keeping a single row per CDR3 protein. The table records 500,000 to 550,000 distinct CDR3 sequences, approximately 12% of them present only once. This clonotype was seen many times. Its cognate antigen is unknown. The sample taken for sequencing was blood, either unsorted or a sorted T cell fraction (not recorded which). This TCR came from a male donor with ankylosing spondylitis. The gene calls are TRBV12-3 or TRBV12-4 and TRBJ2-3, with TRBD2 matching 11 bases. CDR3 sequence reads: CASTSGRSADTQYF. The CDR3 nucleotides read TGTGCCAGCACTAGCGGGAGGAGCGCAGATACGCAGTATTTT.